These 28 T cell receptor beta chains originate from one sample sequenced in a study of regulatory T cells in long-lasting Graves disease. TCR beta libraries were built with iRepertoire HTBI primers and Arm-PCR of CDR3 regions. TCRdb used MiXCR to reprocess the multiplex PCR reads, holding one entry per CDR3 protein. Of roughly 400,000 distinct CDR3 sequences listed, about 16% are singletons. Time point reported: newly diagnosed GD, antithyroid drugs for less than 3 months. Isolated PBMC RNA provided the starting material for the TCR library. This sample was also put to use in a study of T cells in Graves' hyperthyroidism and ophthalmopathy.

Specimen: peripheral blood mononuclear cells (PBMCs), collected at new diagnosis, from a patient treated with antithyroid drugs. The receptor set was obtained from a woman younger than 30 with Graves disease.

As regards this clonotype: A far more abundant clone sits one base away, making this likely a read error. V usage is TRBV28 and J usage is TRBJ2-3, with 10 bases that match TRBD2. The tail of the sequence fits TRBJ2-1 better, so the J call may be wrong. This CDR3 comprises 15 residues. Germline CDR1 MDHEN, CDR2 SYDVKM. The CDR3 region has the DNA TGTGCCAGCAAACCTAGCGGGAGCCAGGCCGACGAGCAGTTCTTC. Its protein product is CASKPSGSQADEQFF.

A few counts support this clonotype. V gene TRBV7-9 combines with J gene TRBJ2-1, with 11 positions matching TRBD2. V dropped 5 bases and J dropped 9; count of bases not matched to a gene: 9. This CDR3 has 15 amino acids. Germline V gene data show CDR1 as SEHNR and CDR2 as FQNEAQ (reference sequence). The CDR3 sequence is CASSPRTSGSGEQFF. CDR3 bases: TGTGCCAGCAGCCCAAGAACTAGCGGGAGTGGTGAGCAGTTCTTC.

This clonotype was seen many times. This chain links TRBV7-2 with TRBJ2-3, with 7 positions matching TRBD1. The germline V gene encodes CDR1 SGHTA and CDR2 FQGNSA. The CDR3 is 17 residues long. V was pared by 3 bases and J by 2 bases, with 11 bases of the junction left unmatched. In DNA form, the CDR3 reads TGTGCCAGCAGCTTTAAGGCAGGGGGAATCCCCACAGATACGCAGTATTTT. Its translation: CASSFKAGGIPTDTQYF.

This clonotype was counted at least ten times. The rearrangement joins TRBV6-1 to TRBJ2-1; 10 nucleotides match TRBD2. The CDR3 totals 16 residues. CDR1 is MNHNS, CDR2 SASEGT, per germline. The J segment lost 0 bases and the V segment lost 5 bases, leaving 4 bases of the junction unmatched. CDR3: CASSRLAGNSYNEQFF. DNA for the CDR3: TGTGCCAGCAGTCGACTAGCGGGTAACTCCTACAATGAGCAGTTCTTC.

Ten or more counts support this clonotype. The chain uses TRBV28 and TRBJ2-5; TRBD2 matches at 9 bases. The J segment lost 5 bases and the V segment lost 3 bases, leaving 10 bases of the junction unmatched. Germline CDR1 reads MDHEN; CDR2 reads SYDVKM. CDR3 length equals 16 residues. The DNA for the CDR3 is TGTGCCAGCAGTTTCGTAGCGGGAGAGCCCTCCGAGACCCAGTACTTC. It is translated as CASSFVAGEPSETQYF.

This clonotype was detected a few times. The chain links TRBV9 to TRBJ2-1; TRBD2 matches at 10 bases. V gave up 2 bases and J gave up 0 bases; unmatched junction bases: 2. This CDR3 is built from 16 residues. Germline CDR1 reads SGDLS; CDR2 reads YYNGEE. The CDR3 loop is CASSVVAGGSYNEQFF. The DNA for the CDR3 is TGTGCCAGCAGCGTCGTAGCGGGAGGCTCCTACAATGAGCAGTTCTTC.

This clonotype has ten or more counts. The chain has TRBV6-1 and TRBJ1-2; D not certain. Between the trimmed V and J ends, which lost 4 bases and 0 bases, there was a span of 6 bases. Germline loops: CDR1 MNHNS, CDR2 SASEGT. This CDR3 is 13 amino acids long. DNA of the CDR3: TGTGCCAGCAGTGTTAGAACTAACTATGGCTACACCTTC. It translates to CASSVRTNYGYTF.

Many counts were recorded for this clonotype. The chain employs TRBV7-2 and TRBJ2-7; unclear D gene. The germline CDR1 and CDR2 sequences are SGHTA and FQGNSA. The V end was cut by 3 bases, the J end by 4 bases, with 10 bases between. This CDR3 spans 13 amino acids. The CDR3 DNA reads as TGTGCCAGCAGCTTTCGGGTTGGGTACGAGCAGTACTTC. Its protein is CASSFRVGYEQYF.

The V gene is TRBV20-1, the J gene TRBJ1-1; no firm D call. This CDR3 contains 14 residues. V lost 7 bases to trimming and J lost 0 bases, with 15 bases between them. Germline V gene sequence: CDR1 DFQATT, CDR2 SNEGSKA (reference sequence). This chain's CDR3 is CSGRRERMNTEAFF. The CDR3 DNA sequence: TGCAGTGGAAGGAGGGAGAGAATGAACACTGAAGCTTTCTTT.

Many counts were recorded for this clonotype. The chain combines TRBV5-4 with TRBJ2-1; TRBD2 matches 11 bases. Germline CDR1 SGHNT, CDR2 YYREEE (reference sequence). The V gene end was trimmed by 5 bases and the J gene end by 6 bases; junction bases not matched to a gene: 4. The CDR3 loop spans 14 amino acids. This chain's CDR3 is CASSLAGGPNEQFF. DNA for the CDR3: TGTGCCAGCAGTCTAGCGGGAGGACCCAATGAGCAGTTCTTC.

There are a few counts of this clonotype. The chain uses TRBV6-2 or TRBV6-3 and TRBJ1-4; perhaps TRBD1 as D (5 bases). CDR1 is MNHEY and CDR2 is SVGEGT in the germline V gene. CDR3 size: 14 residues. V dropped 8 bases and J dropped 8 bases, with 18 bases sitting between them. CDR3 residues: CASRHTGVWEKLFF. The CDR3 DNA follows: TGTGCCAGCCGTCATACAGGAGTTTGGGAAAAACTGTTTTTT.

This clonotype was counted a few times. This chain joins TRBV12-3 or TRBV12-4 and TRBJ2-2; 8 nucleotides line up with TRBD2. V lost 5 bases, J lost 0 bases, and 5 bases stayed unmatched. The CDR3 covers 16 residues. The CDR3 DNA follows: TGTGCCAGCAGTGTTACGGGAGGGCCGAACACCGGGGAGCTGTTTTTT. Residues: CASSVTGGPNTGELFF.

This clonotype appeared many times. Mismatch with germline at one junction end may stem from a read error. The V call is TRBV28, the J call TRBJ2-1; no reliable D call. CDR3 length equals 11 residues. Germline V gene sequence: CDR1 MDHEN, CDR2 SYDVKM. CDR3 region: CASILRDEQFF. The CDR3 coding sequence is TGTGCCAGCATTTTACGCGATGAGCAGTTCTTC. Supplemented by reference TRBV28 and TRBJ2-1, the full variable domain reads DVKVTQSSRYLVKRTGEKVFLECVQDMDHENMFWYRQDPGLGLRLIYFSYDVKMKEKGDIPEGYSVSREKKERFSLILESASTNQTSMYLCASILRDEQFFGPGTRLTVL.

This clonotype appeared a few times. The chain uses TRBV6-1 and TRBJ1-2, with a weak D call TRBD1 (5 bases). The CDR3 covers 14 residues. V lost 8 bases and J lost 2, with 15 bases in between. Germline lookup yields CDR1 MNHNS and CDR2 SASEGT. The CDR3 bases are TGTGCCAGCGGACAATTGACAGACAACTATGGCTACACCTTC. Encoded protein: CASGQLTDNYGYTF.

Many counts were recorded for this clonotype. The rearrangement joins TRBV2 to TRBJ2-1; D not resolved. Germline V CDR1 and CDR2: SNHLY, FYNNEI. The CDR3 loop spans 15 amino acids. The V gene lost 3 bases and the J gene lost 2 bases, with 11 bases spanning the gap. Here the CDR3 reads CASSEKRPPYNEQFF. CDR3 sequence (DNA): TGTGCCAGCAGTGAGAAGAGGCCGCCCTACAATGAGCAGTTCTTC.

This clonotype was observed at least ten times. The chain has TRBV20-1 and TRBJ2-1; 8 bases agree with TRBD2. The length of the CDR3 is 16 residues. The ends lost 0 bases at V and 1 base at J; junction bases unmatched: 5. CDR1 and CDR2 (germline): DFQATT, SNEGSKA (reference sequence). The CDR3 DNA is TGCAGTGCTAGAGAGGGGACTAGAGCTTCCTACAATGAGCAGTTCTTC. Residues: CSAREGTRASYNEQFF.

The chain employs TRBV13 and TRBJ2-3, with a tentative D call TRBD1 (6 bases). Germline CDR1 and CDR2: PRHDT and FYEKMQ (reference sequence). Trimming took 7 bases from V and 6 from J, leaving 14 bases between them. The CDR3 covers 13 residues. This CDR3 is CASTLSGVDTQYF. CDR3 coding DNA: TGTGCCAGCACCCTATCAGGGGTCGATACGCAGTATTTT.

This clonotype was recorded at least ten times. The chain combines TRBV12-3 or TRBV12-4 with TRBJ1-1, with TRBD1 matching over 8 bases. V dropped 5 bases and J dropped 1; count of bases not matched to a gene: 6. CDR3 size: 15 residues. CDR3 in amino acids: CASSLQTGANTEAFF. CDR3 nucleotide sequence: TGTGCCAGCAGTCTACAGACAGGGGCGAACACTGAAGCTTTCTTT.

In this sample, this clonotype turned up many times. CDR3 bases: TGCAGTGCTAGAGAGGGGAGGAGACTAGCGGGAGGTCGCCACGAGCAGTACTTC. Protein sequence: CSAREGRRLAGGRHEQYF. This chain connects TRBV20-1 to TRBJ2-7, with 13 bases aligning to TRBD2. Germline trimming cut 0 bases from V and 5 bases from J; bases unmatched to any gene: 13. CDR1 is DFQATT and CDR2 is SNEGSKA in the germline V gene (reference sequence). The CDR3 covers 18 residues.

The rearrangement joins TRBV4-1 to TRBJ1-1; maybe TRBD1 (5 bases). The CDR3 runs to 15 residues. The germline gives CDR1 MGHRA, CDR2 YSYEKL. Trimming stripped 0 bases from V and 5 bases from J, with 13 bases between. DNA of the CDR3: TGCGCCAGCAGCCAAGATAAAACGCGGGGGACTGAAGCTTTCTTT. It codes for CASSQDKTRGTEAFF.

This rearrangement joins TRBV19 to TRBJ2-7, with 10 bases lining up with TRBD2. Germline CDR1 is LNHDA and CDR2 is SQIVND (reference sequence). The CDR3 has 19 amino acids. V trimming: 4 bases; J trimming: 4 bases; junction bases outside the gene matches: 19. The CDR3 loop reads CASSTGEGLAGDQEYEQYF. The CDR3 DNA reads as TGTGCCAGTAGTACTGGAGAAGGGCTAGCGGGAGATCAGGAGTACGAGCAGTACTTC.

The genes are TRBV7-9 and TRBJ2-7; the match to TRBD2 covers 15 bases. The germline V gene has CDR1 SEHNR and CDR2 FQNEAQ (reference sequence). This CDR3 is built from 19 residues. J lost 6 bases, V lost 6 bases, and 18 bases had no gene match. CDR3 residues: CASSKRTSGRARLLGEQYF. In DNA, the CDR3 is TGTGCCAGCAGTAAACGGACTAGCGGGAGGGCCCGGTTACTGGGCGAGCAGTACTTC.

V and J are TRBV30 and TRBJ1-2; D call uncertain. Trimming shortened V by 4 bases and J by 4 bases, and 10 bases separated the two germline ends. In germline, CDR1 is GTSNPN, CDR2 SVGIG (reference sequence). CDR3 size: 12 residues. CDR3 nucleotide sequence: TGTGCCTGGACGAAGGGAGTCTATGGCTACACCTTC. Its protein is CAWTKGVYGYTF.

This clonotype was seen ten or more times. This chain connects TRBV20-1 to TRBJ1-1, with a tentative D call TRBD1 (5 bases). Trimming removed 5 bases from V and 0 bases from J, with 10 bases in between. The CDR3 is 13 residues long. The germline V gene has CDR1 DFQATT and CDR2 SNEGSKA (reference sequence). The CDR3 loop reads CSAGGTVNTEAFF. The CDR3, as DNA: TGCAGTGCTGGAGGGACGGTGAACACTGAAGCTTTCTTT.

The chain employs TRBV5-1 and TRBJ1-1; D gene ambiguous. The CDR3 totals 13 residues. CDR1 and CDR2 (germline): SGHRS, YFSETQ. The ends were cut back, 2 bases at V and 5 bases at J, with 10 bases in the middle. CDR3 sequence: CASSFRPGTEAFF. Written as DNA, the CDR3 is TGCGCCAGCAGCTTTCGACCTGGGACTGAAGCTTTCTTT.

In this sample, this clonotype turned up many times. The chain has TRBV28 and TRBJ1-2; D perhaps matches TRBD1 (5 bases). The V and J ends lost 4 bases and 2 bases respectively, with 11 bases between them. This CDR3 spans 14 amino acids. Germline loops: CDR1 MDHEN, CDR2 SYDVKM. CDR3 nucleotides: TGTGCCAGCAGTTACAGGATGGAGAACTATGGCTACACCTTC. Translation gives CASSYRMENYGYTF.

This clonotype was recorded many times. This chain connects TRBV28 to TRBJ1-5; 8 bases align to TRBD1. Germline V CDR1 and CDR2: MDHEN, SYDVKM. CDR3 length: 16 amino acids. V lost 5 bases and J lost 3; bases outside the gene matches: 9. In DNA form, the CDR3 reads TGTGCCAGCAGTATACCCGGGACAGGAATCAATCAGCCCCAGCATTTT. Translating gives CASSIPGTGINQPQHF.

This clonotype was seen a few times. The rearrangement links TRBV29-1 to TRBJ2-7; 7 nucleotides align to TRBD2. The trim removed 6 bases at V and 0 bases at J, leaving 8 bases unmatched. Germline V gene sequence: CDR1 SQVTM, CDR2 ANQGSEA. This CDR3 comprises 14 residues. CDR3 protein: CSVSAGLHSYEQYF. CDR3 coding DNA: TGCAGCGTGTCAGCGGGACTCCACTCCTACGAGCAGTACTTC.